Following are 5 T cell receptor beta chains from one sample sequenced in a study of OX40 agonist ivuxolimab in advanced cancers. Libraries were built with the immunoSEQ multiplex PCR assay. The clones in this table, taken by TCRdb from immuneACCESS, are in-frame only. Not every clone is retained; where verified, under half of the shortfall comes from an unresolved V gene, and the cause of the rest is unknown. This sample has tens of thousands of clones in its table, and roughly nine tenths of those were observed once. The ten largest clones take up 4% to 4.5% of the sample. The sample consisted of CD4+ or CD8+ T cells sorted from blood, taken in a trial of the OX40 agonist ivuxolimab. Every receptor here comes from an adult with an advanced solid tumor such as melanoma, head and neck, liver or kidney cancer.

This CDR3 is CASSLVVREDEQFF. DNA of the CDR3: TGCGCCAGCAGCTTGGTGGTCAGGGAGGATGAGCAGTTCTTC. This sequence joins TRBV5-1 and TRBJ2-1; D perhaps matches TRBD2 (6 bases). V lost 0 bases and J lost 8, with 12 bases in between. Looked up from germline, CDR1 is SGHRS and CDR2 is YFSETQ. CDR3 length: 14 amino acids.

This CDR3 reads CASSFKGPPEQFF. CDR3 in DNA: TGTGCCAGCAGTTTTAAGGGGCCGCCTGAGCAGTTCTTC. The chain combines TRBV28 with TRBJ2-1, with D maybe TRBD1 (5 bases). Trimming cost V 3 bases and J 9 bases, with 12 bases left between them. The germline gives CDR1 MDHEN, CDR2 SYDVKM. The CDR3 runs 13 residues.

The chain combines TRBV5-1 with TRBJ2-2; D may correspond to TRBD1 or TRBD2 (5 bases each). V was trimmed by 0 bases and J by 10 bases, leaving 16 bases between them. Germline V gives CDR1 SGHRS, CDR2 YFSETQ. This CDR3 comprises 15 residues. CDR3 residues: CASSLDTGLLEELFF. As DNA, the CDR3 is TGCGCCAGCAGCTTGGATACAGGACTCCTTGAGGAGCTGTTTTTT.

The V and J genes are TRBV5-8 and TRBJ2-7; 10 bases are a match to TRBD2. CDR1 and CDR2 (germline): SGHTS, YDEGEE. This CDR3 is built from 15 residues. V lost 1 base and J lost 2; bases outside the gene matches: 3. In DNA, the CDR3 is TGTGCCAGCAGCTTGTCTAGCGGGGGCCCCTACGAGCAGTACGTC. It specifies CASSLSSGGPYEQYV.

This clone came up a few times. V usage is TRBV9 and J usage is TRBJ2-3; D is unresolved. The CDR3 covers 15 residues. Germline-derived CDR1 and CDR2 are SGDLS and YYNGEE. With 0 bases removed from V and 0 bases from J, the gap between germline ends came to 8 bases. This CDR3 is CASSVDDFSTDTQYF. The CDR3 DNA sequence: TGTGCCAGCAGCGTAGACGACTTTAGCACAGATACGCAGTATTTT.